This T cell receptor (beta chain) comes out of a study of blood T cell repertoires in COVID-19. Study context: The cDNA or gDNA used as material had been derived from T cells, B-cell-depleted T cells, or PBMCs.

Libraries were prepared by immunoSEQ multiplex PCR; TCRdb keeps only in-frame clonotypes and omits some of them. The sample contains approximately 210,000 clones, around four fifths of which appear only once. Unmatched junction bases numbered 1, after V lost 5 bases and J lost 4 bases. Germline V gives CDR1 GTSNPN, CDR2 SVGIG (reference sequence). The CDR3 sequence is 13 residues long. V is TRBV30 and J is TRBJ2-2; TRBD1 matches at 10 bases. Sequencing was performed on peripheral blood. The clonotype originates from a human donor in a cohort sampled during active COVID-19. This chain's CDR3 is CAWGTGVTGELFF. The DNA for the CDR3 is TGTGCCTGGGGGACAGGGGTCACCGGGGAGCTGTTTTTT.